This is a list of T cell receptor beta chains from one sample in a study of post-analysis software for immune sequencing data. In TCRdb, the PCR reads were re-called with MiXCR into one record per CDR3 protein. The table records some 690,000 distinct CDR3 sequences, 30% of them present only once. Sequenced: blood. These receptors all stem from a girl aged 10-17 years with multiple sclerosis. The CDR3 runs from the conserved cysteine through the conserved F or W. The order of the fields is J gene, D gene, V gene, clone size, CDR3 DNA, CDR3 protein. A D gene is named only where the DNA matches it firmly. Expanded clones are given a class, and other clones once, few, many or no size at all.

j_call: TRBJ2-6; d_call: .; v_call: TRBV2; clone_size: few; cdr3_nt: .; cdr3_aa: CASKGSILLRANVLTF
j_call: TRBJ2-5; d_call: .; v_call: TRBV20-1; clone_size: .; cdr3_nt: TGCAGTGCTAGGGTAATGCACAAGCACAACGGGCAGTACTTC; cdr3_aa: CSARVMHKHNGQYF
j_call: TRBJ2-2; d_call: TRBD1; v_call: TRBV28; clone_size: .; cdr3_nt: TGTGCCAGCACTTCAAGTTACAGGGGCAGGCGCGACAACACCGGGGAGCTGTTTTTT; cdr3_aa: CASTSSYRGRRDNTGELFF
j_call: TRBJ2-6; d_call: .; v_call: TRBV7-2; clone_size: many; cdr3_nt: TGTGCCAGCAGCTTAGGAGGGCCGAGGTCTGGGGCCAACGTCCTGACTTTC; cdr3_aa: CASSLGGPRSGANVLTF
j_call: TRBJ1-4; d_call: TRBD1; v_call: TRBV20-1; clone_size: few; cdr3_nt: TGCAGTGCTCCCACAACGGGGACAGGGGACGAAAAACTGTTTTTT; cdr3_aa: CSAPTTGTGDEKLFF
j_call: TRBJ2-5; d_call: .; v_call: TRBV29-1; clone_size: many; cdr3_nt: TGCAGCGTTGAAGGAGGAGGGGGAGAGACCCAGTACTTC; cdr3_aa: CSVEGGGGETQYF
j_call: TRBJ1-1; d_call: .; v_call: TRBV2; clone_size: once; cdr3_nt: TGTGCCAGCAGTGAAGCGGGGGGCAGGGCTCCGAACACTGAAGCTTTCTTT; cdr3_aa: CASSEAGGRAPNTEAFF
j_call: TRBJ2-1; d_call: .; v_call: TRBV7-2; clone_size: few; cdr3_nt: TGTGCCAGCAGCTCCCAACTGGTCACCTACACTGAGCAGTTCTTC; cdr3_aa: CASSSQLVTYTEQFF
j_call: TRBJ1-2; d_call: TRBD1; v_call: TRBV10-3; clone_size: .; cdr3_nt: TGTGCCACCAAGACAGGGCCCTATGGCTACACCTTC; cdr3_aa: CATKTGPYGYTF
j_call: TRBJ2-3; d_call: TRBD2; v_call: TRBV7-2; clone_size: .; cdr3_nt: TGTGCCAGCAGCCTCTCCGGGACTAGCGGGCCCCGTGGGCAGTATTTT; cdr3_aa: CASSLSGTSGPRGQYF
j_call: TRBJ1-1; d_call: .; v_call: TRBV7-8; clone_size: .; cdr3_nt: TGTGCCAGCAGCGCTCACGATGAAGCTTTCTTT; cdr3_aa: CASSAHDEAFF
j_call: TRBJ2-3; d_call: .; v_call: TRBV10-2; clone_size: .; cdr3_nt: TGCGCCAGCAGTAGAAGCCCCAGGGCCGGGGGCACAGATACGCAGTATTTT; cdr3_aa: CASSRSPRAGGTDTQYF
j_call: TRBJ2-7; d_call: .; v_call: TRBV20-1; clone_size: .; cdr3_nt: TGCAGTGCCAGTACCGGGACAAAGTACTACGAGCAGTACTTC; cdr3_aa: CSASTGTKYYEQYF
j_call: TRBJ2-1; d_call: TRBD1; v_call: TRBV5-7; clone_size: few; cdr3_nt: TGTGCCAGCAGCTTGACCGGGACAGGGGTATACAATGAGCAGTTCTTC; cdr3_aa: CASSLTGTGVYNEQFF
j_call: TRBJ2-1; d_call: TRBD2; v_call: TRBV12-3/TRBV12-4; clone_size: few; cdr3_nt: TGTGCCAGCAGCCGACTAGCTCCCTCTAATGAGCAGTTCTTC; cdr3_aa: CASSRLAPSNEQFF
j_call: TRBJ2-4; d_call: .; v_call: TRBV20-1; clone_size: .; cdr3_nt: TGCAGTGCTAGAGATCAGCGGGTTGCCAAAAACATTCAGTACTTC; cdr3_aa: CSARDQRVAKNIQYF
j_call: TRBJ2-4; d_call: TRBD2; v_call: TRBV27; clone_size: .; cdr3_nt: TGTGCCAGCAGTCAAAGACTAGCGGCCCACAAAAACATTCAGTACTTC; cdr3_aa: CASSQRLAAHKNIQYF
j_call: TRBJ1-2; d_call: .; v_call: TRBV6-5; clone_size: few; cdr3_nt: TGTGCCAGCAGTAAGGGTCAGTCCTATGGCTACACCTTC; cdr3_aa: CASSKGQSYGYTF
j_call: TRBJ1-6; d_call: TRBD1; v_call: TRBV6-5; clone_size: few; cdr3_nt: TGTGCCAGCAGTCCTCGACAGGGTTCGGAACGATCACCCCTCCACTTT; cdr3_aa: CASSPRQGSERSPLHF
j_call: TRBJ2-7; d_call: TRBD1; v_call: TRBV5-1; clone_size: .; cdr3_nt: TGCGCCAGCAGCCTTGGGACAGGGCCGGTGAGCGAGCAGTACTTC; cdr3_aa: CASSLGTGPVSEQYF
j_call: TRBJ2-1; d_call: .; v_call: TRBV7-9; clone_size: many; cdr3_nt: TGTGCCAGCAGCTTAGCCCCTGGACGATACAATGAGCAGTTCTTC; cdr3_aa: CASSLAPGRYNEQFF
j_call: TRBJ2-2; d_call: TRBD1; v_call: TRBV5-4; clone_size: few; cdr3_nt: TGTGCCAGCAGCCCGGCAGGGACAGGGAGGGCCGGGGAGCTGTTTTTT; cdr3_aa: CASSPAGTGRAGELFF
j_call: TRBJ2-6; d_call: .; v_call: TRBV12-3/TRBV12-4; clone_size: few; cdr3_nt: TGTGCCAGCAGCGTAAAGGGGGGCGCTGGGGCCAACGTCCTGACTTTC; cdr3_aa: CASSVKGGAGANVLTF
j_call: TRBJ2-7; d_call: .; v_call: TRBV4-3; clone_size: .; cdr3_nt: TGCGCCAGCAGCCAAGAAGCCAACGCGGGCTACGAGCAGTACTTC; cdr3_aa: CASSQEANAGYEQYF
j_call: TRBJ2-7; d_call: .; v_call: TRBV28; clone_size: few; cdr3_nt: TGTGCCAGCAGTTGGAGGCAGAGGACAACTGAGCAGTACTTC; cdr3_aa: CASSWRQRTTEQYF
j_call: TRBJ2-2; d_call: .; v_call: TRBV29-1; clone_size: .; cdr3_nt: TGCAGCGTGGGTAGGGGCCCCGGGGAGCTGTTTTTT; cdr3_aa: CSVGRGPGELFF
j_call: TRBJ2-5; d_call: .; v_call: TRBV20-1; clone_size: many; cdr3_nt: TGCAGTGCTAGTCTCCAGGGTGGGACCCAGTACTTC; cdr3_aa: CSASLQGGTQYF
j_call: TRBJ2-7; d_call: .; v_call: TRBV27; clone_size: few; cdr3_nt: TGTGCCAGCACCACCTCGTCAGGGGTCGTAGCCTACGAGCAGTACTTC; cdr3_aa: CASTTSSGVVAYEQYF
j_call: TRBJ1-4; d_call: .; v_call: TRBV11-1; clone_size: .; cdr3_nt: TGTGCCAGCAGCCCGCGACAGCCTAATGAAAAACTGTTTTTT; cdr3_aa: CASSPRQPNEKLFF
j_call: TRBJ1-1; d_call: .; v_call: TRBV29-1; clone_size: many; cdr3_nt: TGCAGCGCCAACCAGGGGAGGGCTGAAGCTTTCTTT; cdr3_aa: CSANQGRAEAFF
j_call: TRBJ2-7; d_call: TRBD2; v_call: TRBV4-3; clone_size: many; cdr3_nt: TGCGCCAGCAGCCTAGGACTAGCGGATTTCTACGAGCAGTACTTC; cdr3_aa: CASSLGLADFYEQYF
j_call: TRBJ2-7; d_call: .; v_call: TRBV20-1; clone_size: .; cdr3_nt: TGCAGTGCTAATGATCCGGGACCCAACTCCTACGAGCAGTACTTC; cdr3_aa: CSANDPGPNSYEQYF
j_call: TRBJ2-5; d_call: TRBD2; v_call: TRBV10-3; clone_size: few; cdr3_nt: TGTGCCATCAGACCGAGCGGGGGGGAAGAGACCCAGTACTTC; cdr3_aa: CAIRPSGGEETQYF
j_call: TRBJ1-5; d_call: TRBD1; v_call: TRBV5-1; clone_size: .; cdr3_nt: TGCGCCAGCAGCCCGACAGGGGTACAGCCCCAGCATTTT; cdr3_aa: CASSPTGVQPQHF
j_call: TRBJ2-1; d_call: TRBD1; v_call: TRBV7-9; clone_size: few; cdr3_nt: TGTGCCAGCAGCTTAACAGGGGCGTCCTACGATGAGCAGTTCTTC; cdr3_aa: CASSLTGASYDEQFF
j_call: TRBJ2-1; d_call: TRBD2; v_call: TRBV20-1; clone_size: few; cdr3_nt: TGCAGTGCTAGAGAAGGACTAGCGGGAGCACCGTACAATGAGCAGTTCTTC; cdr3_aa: CSAREGLAGAPYNEQFF
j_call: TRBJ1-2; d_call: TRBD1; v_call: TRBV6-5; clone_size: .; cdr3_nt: TGTGCCAACAGTTACCGTGCTGACAGGGTTGTGAGGTGGACTGGCTACACCTTC; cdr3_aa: CANSYRADRVVRWTGYTF
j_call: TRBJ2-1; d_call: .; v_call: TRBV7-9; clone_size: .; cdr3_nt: TGTGCCAGCCGGTGGAGGGGCGGTGAGCAGTTCTTC; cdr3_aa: CASRWRGGEQFF
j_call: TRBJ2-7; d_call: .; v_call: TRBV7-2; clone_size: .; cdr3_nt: TGTGCCAGCAGCCGTTCCGGACAAGAGGCCCAGTACTTC; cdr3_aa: CASSRSGQEAQYF
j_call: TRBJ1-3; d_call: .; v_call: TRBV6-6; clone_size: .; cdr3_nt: TGTGCCAGCAGTTACTCGATCGAGGGAAACACCATATATTTT; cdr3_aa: CASSYSIEGNTIYF
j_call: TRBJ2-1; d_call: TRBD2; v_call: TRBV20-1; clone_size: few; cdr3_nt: TGCAGTGCCACCCGGGGGGGGAATGAGCAGTTCTTC; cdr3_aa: CSATRGGNEQFF
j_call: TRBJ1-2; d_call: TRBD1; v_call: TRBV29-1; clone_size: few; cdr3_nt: TGCAGCGGCAGTGACAGGGAGGAGGGCTACACCTTC; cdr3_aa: CSGSDREEGYTF
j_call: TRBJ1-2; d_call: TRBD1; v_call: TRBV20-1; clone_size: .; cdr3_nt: TGCAGTGCTAGAGATCCCCCATCCTTACAGGGGAGCGATGGCTACACCTTC; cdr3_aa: CSARDPPSLQGSDGYTF
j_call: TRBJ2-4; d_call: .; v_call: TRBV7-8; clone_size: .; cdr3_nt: TGTGCCAGCAGCTTAGAAAGGATCGTCGGGGAGCAGTACTTC; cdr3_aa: CASSLERIVGEQYF
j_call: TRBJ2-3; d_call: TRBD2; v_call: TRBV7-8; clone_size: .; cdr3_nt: TGTGCCAGCAGCCCCGGACTAGCCCCAGATACGCAGTATTTT; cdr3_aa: CASSPGLAPDTQYF
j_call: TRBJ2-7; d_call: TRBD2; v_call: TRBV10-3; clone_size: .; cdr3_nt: TGTGCCATCAGTTCCCTAGCGGGCACCTACGAGCAGTACTTC; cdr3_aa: CAISSLAGTYEQYF
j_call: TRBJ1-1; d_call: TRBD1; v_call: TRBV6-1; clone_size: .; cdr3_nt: TGTGCCAGCAGGACCGGGACAGGTGGGGACACTGAAGCTTTCTTT; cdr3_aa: CASRTGTGGDTEAFF
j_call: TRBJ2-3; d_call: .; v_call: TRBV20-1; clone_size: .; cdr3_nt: TGCAGTGCTAGATTAAACAGGGCTGGGGATACGCAGTATTTT; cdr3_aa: CSARLNRAGDTQYF
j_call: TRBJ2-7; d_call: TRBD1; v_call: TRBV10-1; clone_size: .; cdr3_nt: TGCGCCAGCACGGGGAGCGAGGGGGCTTATAACGAGCAGTACTTC; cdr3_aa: CASTGSEGAYNEQYF
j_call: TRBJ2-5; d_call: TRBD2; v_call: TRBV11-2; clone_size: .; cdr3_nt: TGTGCCAGCAGCTTAGATGGGACTAGTATGGAGACCCAGTACTTC; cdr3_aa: CASSLDGTSMETQYF
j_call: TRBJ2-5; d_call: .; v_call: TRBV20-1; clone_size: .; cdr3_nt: TGCAGTGCTAGAGTATACGTCTCCGCGGAGACCCAGTACTTC; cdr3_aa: CSARVYVSAETQYF
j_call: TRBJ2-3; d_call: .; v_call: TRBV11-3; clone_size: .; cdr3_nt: TGTGCCAGCAGCTTAGGGGCTAGATGGAACACAGATACGCAGTATTTT; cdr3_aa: CASSLGARWNTDTQYF
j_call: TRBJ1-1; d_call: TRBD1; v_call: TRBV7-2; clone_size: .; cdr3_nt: TGTGCCAGCAGCTTGAAGGGGGCCACTGAAGCTTTCTTT; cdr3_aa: CASSLKGATEAFF
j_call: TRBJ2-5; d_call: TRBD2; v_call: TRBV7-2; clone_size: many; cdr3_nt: TGTGCCAGCAGCTTAGGCGGGAGTAGGGAGACCCAGTACTTC; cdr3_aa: CASSLGGSRETQYF
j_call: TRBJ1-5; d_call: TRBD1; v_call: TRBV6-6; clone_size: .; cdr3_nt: TGTGCCAGCAGTTTGGCCACCCGGGACAGGGGTCAGCCCCAGCATTTT; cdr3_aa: CASSLATRDRGQPQHF
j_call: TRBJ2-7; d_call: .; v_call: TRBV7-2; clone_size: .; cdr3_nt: TGTGCCTGCAGCTCCCCGGGATCCCTATACGAGCAGTACTTC; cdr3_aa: CACSSPGSLYEQYF
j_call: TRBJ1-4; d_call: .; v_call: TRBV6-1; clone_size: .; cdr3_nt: TGTGCCAGCAGTGAAGCGCATCGGCAGAATGAAAAACTGTTTTTT; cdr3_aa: CASSEAHRQNEKLFF
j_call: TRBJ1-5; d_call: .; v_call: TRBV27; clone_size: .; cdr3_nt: TGTGCCAGCTCCTGGGGGGGCGCGGGCAGCAATCAGCCCCAGCATTTT; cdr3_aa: CASSWGGAGSNQPQHF
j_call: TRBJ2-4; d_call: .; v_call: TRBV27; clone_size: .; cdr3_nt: TGTGCCAGCAGTAGGGGGAGTAGAGCCAAAAACATTCAGTACTTC; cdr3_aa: CASSRGSRAKNIQYF